This is a list of T cell receptor beta chains from one sample in a study of shared clonotypes between healthy human individuals. The assay was immunoSEQ multiplex PCR, and TCRdb's table has in-frame clones only and misses some. Of roughly 2 million clones listed, approximately 96% are singletons. Sequenced input: naive CD4+ T cells sorted from blood. All receptors derive from a man aged 18 to 30 in good health. CDR3s include the opening cysteine and the closing phenylalanine or tryptophan. D genes are given only for firm matches. Size tells how often a clone was seen (once, few, many) or the class of an expanded clone, and some rows leave it out.

TRBJ2-7,TRBD1,TRBV9,NA,TGTGCCAGCAGCGTAGGGACAGGGCAAGGGTACGAGCAGTACTTC,CASSVGTGQGYEQYF
TRBJ1-3,TRBD1,TRBV30,NA,TGTGCCTGGAGTCCGACAGGGGGTGGAAACACCATATATTTT,CAWSPTGGGNTIYF
TRBJ2-7,NA,TRBV7-6,NA,TGTGCCAGCAGCTTAGCACTGACAGTGAGGGGCGAGCAGTACTTC,CASSLALTVRGEQYF
TRBJ2-7,NA,TRBV7-9,NA,TGTGCCAGCAGCATACAGGGTTCCGAGCAGTACTTC,CASSIQGSEQYF
TRBJ1-4,TRBD1,TRBV7-2,NA,TGTGCCAGCAGCTTAGTCGGCAGGGGGGACGAAAAACTGTTTTTT,CASSLVGRGDEKLFF
TRBJ2-3,NA,TRBV9,NA,TGTGCCAGCAGCGTAGATGGGGGTACAGATACGCAGTATTTT,CASSVDGGTDTQYF
TRBJ1-5,NA,TRBV5-6,NA,TGTGCCAGCAGCTTGGCTGACGGGTATAGCAATCAGCCCCAGCATTTT,CASSLADGYSNQPQHF
TRBJ2-1,NA,TRBV11-2,NA,TGTGCCAGCAGCTCGGACGGGAGCTCCTACAATGAGCAGTTCTTC,CASSSDGSSYNEQFF
TRBJ1-4,NA,TRBV30,NA,TGTGCCTGGAGTGGGATGTCTGGTGAAAAACTGTTTTTT,CAWSGMSGEKLFF
TRBJ2-7,NA,TRBV6-1,NA,TGTGCCAGCAGGGTAGGATCAATGAGTGCCTACGAGCAGTACTTC,CASRVGSMSAYEQYF
TRBJ2-2,TRBD2,TRBV2,NA,TGTGCCAGCAGCGGACTAGCGGGAGGAAGGGCCGGGGAGCTGTTTTTT,CASSGLAGGRAGELFF
TRBJ2-3,NA,TRBV11-2,NA,TGTGCCAGCAGCTTAGTCTCCGGGACCCCGAGGGTGGATACGCAGTATTTT,CASSLVSGTPRVDTQYF
TRBJ2-7,NA,TRBV19,once,TGTGCCAGTAGAGGGGGAGTAACCTACGAGCAGTACTTC,CASRGGVTYEQYF
TRBJ2-1,NA,TRBV18,NA,TGTGCCAGCTCACCGGCAGGAGGCGGTGCGAATGAGCAGTTCTTC,CASSPAGGGANEQFF
TRBJ1-5,NA,TRBV6-1,NA,TGTGCCAGCAGTGAAGGAGTTTTCAATGGGGGTCAGCCCCAGCATTTT,CASSEGVFNGGQPQHF
TRBJ2-1,NA,TRBV9,NA,TGTGCCAGCAGCGTAGGACAATTTTACAATGAGCAGTTCTTC,CASSVGQFYNEQFF
TRBJ2-3,TRBD2,TRBV11-2,NA,TGTGCCAGCAGCCGGCGTGGACTAGCTGGGGATACGCAGTATTTT,CASSRRGLAGDTQYF
TRBJ2-4,TRBD1,TRBV30,few,TGTGCCTGGAGCCCCGGGACAGGGAACATTCAGTACTTC,CAWSPGTGNIQYF
TRBJ2-1,TRBD2,TRBV2,NA,TGTGCCAGCAGTGAAGGGACTAGCGGGGAGCAGTTCTTC,CASSEGTSGEQFF
TRBJ1-1,NA,TRBV5-6,NA,TGTGCCAGCAGCTTGTTCGGGACTCAATTAGGCGGGGGGGCTTTCTTT,CASSLFGTQLGGGAFF
TRBJ1-2,NA,TRBV28,NA,TGTGCCAGCAGCCTGGGGACCTACTACACCTTC,CASSLGTYYTF
TRBJ2-5,NA,TRBV5-1,once,TGCGCCAGCAGCCAGGACAGCCCGTCGGGGACCCAGTACTTC,CASSQDSPSGTQYF
TRBJ1-2,NA,TRBV5-1,few,TGCGCCAGCAGCCTTGGGACGGGCTATGGCTACACCTTC,CASSLGTGYGYTF
TRBJ1-2,NA,TRBV7-3,NA,TGTGCCAGCAGCCGTCAGGGGCTCCAACCCTATGGCTACACCTTC,CASSRQGLQPYGYTF
TRBJ1-2,NA,TRBV11-2,NA,TGTGCCAGCAGCTCGGGTTATGCTTTGCATGGCTACACCTTC,CASSSGYALHGYTF
TRBJ2-1,TRBD2,TRBV7-8,NA,TGTGCCAGCAGCCTTGCGACTAGCGGGAGGGCCAGCCCCTACAATGAGCAGTTCTTC,CASSLATSGRASPYNEQFF
TRBJ2-1,NA,TRBV30,NA,TGTGCCTGGAACCCCTACAATGAGCAGTTCTTC,CAWNPYNEQFF
TRBJ2-1,TRBD2,TRBV13,NA,TGTGCCAGCAGCCCAGGGACTAGCGGGAGTCGGGACAATGAGCAGTTCTTC,CASSPGTSGSRDNEQFF
TRBJ1-2,TRBD1,TRBV6-1,once,TGTGCCAGCATAACGGGACAGGTTGGCTACACCTTC,CASITGQVGYTF
TRBJ1-5,NA,TRBV2,NA,TGTGCCAGCAGTGAAAGGCAGGGGAATCAGCCCCAGCATTTT,CASSERQGNQPQHF
TRBJ1-1,NA,TRBV5-1,NA,TGCGCCAGCAGCATGACGGCGAACACTGAAGCTTTCTTT,CASSMTANTEAFF
TRBJ2-3,NA,TRBV18,NA,TGTGCCAGCTCACCAGGAATAGATACGCAGTATTTT,CASSPGIDTQYF
TRBJ2-7,NA,TRBV6-5,few,TGTGCCAGCAGTTACAGGGAGACGGGGGCCTACGAGCAGTACTTC,CASSYRETGAYEQYF
TRBJ1-1,NA,TRBV5-6,NA,TGTGCCAGCAGCTTTGTAGAAGATATAACGTTGAACACTGAAGCTTTCTTT,CASSFVEDITLNTEAFF
TRBJ2-5,NA,TRBV5-1,NA,TGCGCCAGCAGCTTGGGTGGGCGCGCACAAGAGACCCAGTACTTC,CASSLGGRAQETQYF
TRBJ1-6,NA,TRBV27,once,TGTGCCAGCAGCCCGGGGTCGGGGGTTAACTCACCCCTCCACTTT,CASSPGSGVNSPLHF
TRBJ2-7,NA,TRBV25-1,NA,TGTGCCAGCAGTGACAGGGCGGAGGGGGAGCAGTACTTC,CASSDRAEGEQYF
TRBJ1-1,NA,TRBV6-5,NA,TGTGCCAGCAGTTACTCCGCCTCGAACACTGAAGCTTTCTTT,CASSYSASNTEAFF
TRBJ2-6,TRBD1,TRBV5-1,NA,TGCGCCAGCAGCCGGACAGGGACTGGGGCCAACGTCCTGACTTTC,CASSRTGTGANVLTF
TRBJ2-1,NA,TRBV21-1,NA,TGTGCCAGAAAAGGGGCTAGCGGGAGGAGTGGGTACAATGAGCAGTTCTTC,CARKGASGRSGYNEQFF
TRBJ1-2,NA,TRBV7-2,NA,TGTGCCAGCAGCTTATATTCCGATAGCGGCTACACCTTC,CASSLYSDSGYTF
TRBJ2-2,TRBD1,TRBV18,NA,TGTGCCAGCTCTGGGACAGGGGAAACCTCCGGGGAGCTGTTTTTT,CASSGTGETSGELFF
TRBJ1-5,NA,TRBV6-6,NA,TGTGCCAGCAGTTACTCAATCAGGGACAATCAGCCCCAGCATTTT,CASSYSIRDNQPQHF
TRBJ2-7,NA,TRBV6-5,NA,TGTGCCAGCAGCGGGGGCTCCTCGGGGTACGAGCAGTACTTC,CASSGGSSGYEQYF
TRBJ1-4,NA,TRBV18,once,TGTGCCAGCTCACTATCGCGCTACGAAAAACTGTTTTTT,CASSLSRYEKLFF
TRBJ2-3,NA,TRBV7-9,NA,TGTGCCAGCAGCTTTACAGGAGAGGCAGATACGCAGTATTTT,CASSFTGEADTQYF
TRBJ2-7,TRBD2,TRBV19,NA,TGTGCCAGTAGTATTAAGGGACTAGCGGAGTACTACGAGCAGTACTTC,CASSIKGLAEYYEQYF
TRBJ2-2,TRBD2,TRBV18,once,TGTGCCAGCTCAGGGACTACGAACACCGGGGAGCTGTTTTTT,CASSGTTNTGELFF
TRBJ2-1,NA,TRBV11-3,NA,TGTGCCAGCAGCTTAAGATCCGGGTACTACAATGAGCAGTTCTTC,CASSLRSGYYNEQFF
TRBJ2-2,NA,TRBV6-1,NA,TGTGCCAGCAGCGAAGGGTTTATTATCGGGGAGCTGTTTTTT,CASSEGFIIGELFF
TRBJ2-7,NA,TRBV6-1,NA,TGTGCCAGCAGTGATAACGCGGTTGGAAGGGGAGAGCAGTACTTC,CASSDNAVGRGEQYF
TRBJ2-5,NA,TRBV11-2,NA,TGTGCCAGCAGCTTAGGAGGAAGGGGCCAGGGTAAAGAGACCCAGTACTTC,CASSLGGRGQGKETQYF
TRBJ1-2,NA,TRBV28,NA,TGTGCCAGCAGTACAGGACAAACTAACTATGGCTACACCTTC,CASSTGQTNYGYTF
TRBJ1-5,NA,TRBV11-2,NA,TGTGCCAGCAGCTTAGACGCCAATCAGCCCCAGCATTTT,CASSLDANQPQHF
TRBJ2-2,NA,TRBV7-9,NA,TGTGCCAGCAGCCCCGGGGCAAAAGATTTCTCCGGGGAGCTGTTTTTT,CASSPGAKDFSGELFF
TRBJ1-3,NA,TRBV19,NA,TGTGCCAGTAGTGAGCAGGACTCTGGAAACACCATATATTTT,CASSEQDSGNTIYF
TRBJ2-1,NA,TRBV7-8,NA,TGTGCCAGCAGCTTAGTGAGTGCCCTATCAAACAATGAGCAGTTCTTC,CASSLVSALSNNEQFF
TRBJ2-7,NA,TRBV6-1,NA,TGTGCCAGCAGCGGAAGCTCCTACGAGCAGTACTTC,CASSGSSYEQYF